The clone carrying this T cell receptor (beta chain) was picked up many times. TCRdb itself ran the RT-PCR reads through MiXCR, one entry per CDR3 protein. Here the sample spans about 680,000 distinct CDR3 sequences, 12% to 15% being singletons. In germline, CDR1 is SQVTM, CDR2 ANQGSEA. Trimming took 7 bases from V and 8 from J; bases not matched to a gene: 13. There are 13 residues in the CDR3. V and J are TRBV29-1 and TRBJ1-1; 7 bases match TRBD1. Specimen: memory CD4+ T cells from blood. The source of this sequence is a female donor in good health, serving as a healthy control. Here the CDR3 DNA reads TGCAGCGCCCACTGGACAGGTCCCTTCGAAGCTTTCTTT. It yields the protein CSAHWTGPFEAFF.